This passage covers 24 T cell receptor beta chains from one sample sequenced in a study of cytomegalovirus exposure and HLA in healthy donors. This PCR relied on a set of 60 Vbeta primers and 13 Jbeta primers. Some clones are missing from TCRdb's copy, which holds only in-frame ones; the method was immunoSEQ multiplex PCR. The data contain about 160,000 clones, under 85% of them singletons. Sequencing used PBMCs. The origin of the receptors is a woman in her 30s in good health and CMV-seronegative.

V is TRBV9 and J is TRBJ2-2, with 12 bases identical to TRBD2. The V segment lost 5 bases and the J segment 4 bases; nucleotides outside the gene matches: 18. Germline CDR1 SGDLS, CDR2 YYNGEE. This CDR3 is 20 amino acids long. The DNA for the CDR3 is TGTGCCAGCAGTCCACCTTTGACTAGCGGGGGCCCGTCGATCACCGGGGAGCTGTTTTTT. Protein sequence: CASSPPLTSGGPSITGELFF.

The rearrangement links TRBV6-6 to TRBJ2-1, with TRBD2 as a possible D gene (5 bases). This CDR3 contains 14 residues. Germline assignment: CDR1 MNHNY and CDR2 SVGAGI (reference sequence). V dropped 6 bases and J dropped 4 bases, with 13 bases sitting between them. CDR3 nucleotide sequence: TGTGCCAGCAGCCCTGCGGGCGCTTACAATGAGCAGTTCTTC. This encodes CASSPAGAYNEQFF.

This sequence joins TRBV7-9 and TRBJ1-1; 10 nucleotides match TRBD1. J gave up 3 bases and V 5 bases, and 6 bases lay outside the gene matches. Germline CDR1 and CDR2: SEHNR and FQNEAQ (reference sequence). The CDR3 covers 15 residues. CDR3 loop: CASSPPGQGHTEAFF. CDR3 DNA: TGTGCCAGCAGCCCTCCGGGACAGGGGCACACTGAAGCTTTCTTT.

The chain employs TRBV5-1 and TRBJ2-5, with 9 bases identical to TRBD2. This CDR3 contains 16 residues. V gave up 1 base and J gave up 1 base; unmatched junction bases: 5. Germline values: CDR1 SGHRS, CDR2 YFSETQ. The CDR3 sequence: CASSLNGGGAQETQYF. The CDR3 region has the DNA TGCGCCAGCAGCTTGAACGGCGGGGGGGCCCAAGAGACCCAGTACTTC.

Comments on this clone: The same CDR3 arises from other DNA sequences in this sample as well. The chain combines TRBV27 with TRBJ2-5; weak D call: TRBD1 (6 bases). The CDR3 runs to 14 residues. Trimming stripped 7 bases from V and 1 base from J, with 13 bases between. Germline loops: CDR1 MNHEY, CDR2 SMNVEV (reference sequence). CDR3 bases: TGTGCCAGCACACCCCTGGGGGCCCAAGAGACCCAGTACTTC. Translation: CASTPLGAQETQYF.

This CDR3 reads CASSAGTGETPQHF. The CDR3 DNA sequence: TGTGCCAGCAGTGCCGGGACAGGTGAAACTCCCCAGCATTTT. The genes are TRBV6-1 and TRBJ1-5, with TRBD1 matching 8 bases. This CDR3 spans 14 amino acids. Losses at the gene ends were 4 bases for V and 10 bases for J; bases not matched to a gene: 9. Germline V gene lookup returns CDR1 MNHNS and CDR2 SASEGT.

In this sample, this clone turned up a few times. Other nucleotide sequences in the sample specify the same CDR3. V usage is TRBV4-1 and J usage is TRBJ2-7, with 7 bases aligning to TRBD1. This CDR3 has 14 residues. J gave up 4 bases and V 1 base, and 4 bases lay outside the gene matches. Germline V gene sequence: CDR1 MGHRA, CDR2 YSYEKL. This CDR3 reads CASSQGQGHYEQYF. As DNA, the CDR3 is TGCGCCAGCAGCCAAGGACAGGGTCATTACGAGCAGTACTTC.

The V gene is TRBV6-5, the J gene TRBJ1-2; 8 nucleotides line up with TRBD1. This CDR3 region has 15 residues. The V gene end was trimmed by 5 bases and the J gene end by 4 bases; junction bases not matched to a gene: 9. The germline V gene encodes CDR1 MNHEY and CDR2 SVGAGI. The CDR3 DNA reads TGTGCCAGCAGTAACCCCGCAGGGGGCATCTATGGCTACACCTTC. This sequence encodes CASSNPAGGIYGYTF.

This clone has more than one count but fewer than ten. The genes are TRBV29-1 and TRBJ1-2; D gene ambiguous. The V end was cut by 0 bases, the J end by 8 bases, with 4 bases between. This CDR3 comprises 10 residues. Germline values: CDR1 SQVTM, CDR2 ANQGSEA. The CDR3 DNA sequence: TGCAGCGTTGAAGAGGAGGGCTACACCTTC. Protein product: CSVEEEGYTF. The entire variable domain, with the rest obtained from reference TRBV29-1 and TRBJ1-2, is as follows: SAVISQKPSRDICQRGTSLTIQCQVDSQVTMMFWYRQQPGQSLTLIATANQGSEATYESGFVIDKFPISRPNLTFSTLTVSNMSPEDSSIYLCSVEEEGYTFGSGTRLTVV.

V usage is TRBV19 and J usage is TRBJ1-6; 7 nucleotides match TRBD1. Germline V gene sequence: CDR1 LNHDA, CDR2 SQIVND (reference sequence). The CDR3 runs to 14 residues. J gave up 7 bases and V 5 bases, and 5 bases lay outside the gene matches. DNA of the CDR3: TGTGCCAGTAGTCCGACAGGGAAGAATTCACCCCTCCACTTT. Amino acids: CASSPTGKNSPLHF.

Here the CDR3 DNA reads TGTGCCAGCAGCCAAAAGGACTGGTCCTACGAGCAGTACTTC. The encoded protein is CASSQKDWSYEQYF. The gene calls are TRBV14 and TRBJ2-7, with D perhaps matching TRBD2 (5 bases). Looked up from germline, CDR1 is SGHDN and CDR2 is FVKESK. The V and J ends lost 2 bases and 1 base respectively, with 9 bases between them. The CDR3 is made up of 14 amino acids.

This chain uses TRBV19 with TRBJ1-2; TRBD1 aligns across 8 bases. The CDR3 length is 13 residues. CDR1 is LNHDA, CDR2 SQIVND, per germline (reference sequence). The V and J ends lost 6 bases and 4 bases, in that order; junction bases with no gene match: 4. The chain's CDR3 is CASSWDRSYGYTF. In DNA form, the CDR3 reads TGTGCCAGTAGCTGGGACAGGTCCTATGGCTACACCTTC.

The CDR3 here is CASSVVRSPSSYGYTF. DNA for the CDR3: TGTGCCAGTAGTGTGGTCAGGTCCCCCTCGAGCTATGGCTACACCTTC. This chain uses TRBV19 with TRBJ1-2; D gene ambiguous. From germline, CDR1 is LNHDA and CDR2 SQIVND (reference sequence). V dropped 5 bases and J dropped 4 bases, with 20 bases sitting between them. This CDR3 is built from 16 residues.

The chain combines TRBV7-9 with TRBJ1-1, with D perhaps matching TRBD1 (6 bases). The V and J ends lost 4 bases and 11 bases respectively, with 20 bases between them. The CDR3 totals 14 residues. Germline lookup yields CDR1 SEHNR and CDR2 FQNEAQ (reference sequence). CDR3 DNA: TGTGCCAGCAGCTCGGCGGGGGGCACCCTGAGTGCTTTCTTT. Protein: CASSSAGGTLSAFF.

The rearrangement uses TRBV9 and TRBJ2-5; maybe TRBD2 (5 bases). The J call could be wrong; TRBJ2-7 is a better fit for the DNA end. The germline V gene has CDR1 SGDLS and CDR2 YYNGEE. The CDR3 sequence is 16 residues long. Here the CDR3 reads CASSVGTSGMMDEQYF. DNA for the CDR3: TGTGCCAGCAGCGTAGGGACGTCGGGGATGATGGACGAGCAGTACTTC.

This sequence joins TRBV6-5 and TRBJ2-2; TRBD2 matches 7 bases. Trimming cost V 7 bases and J 3 bases; bases outside gene matches: 5. CDR1 and CDR2 from the germline V gene are MNHEY and SVGAGI. This CDR3 spans 14 amino acids. The CDR3 DNA sequence: TGTGCCAGCAAGTTAGCGGGCGACACCGGGGAGCTGTTTTTT. Translated: CASKLAGDTGELFF.

The chain combines TRBV4-2 with TRBJ1-5; 11 bases fit TRBD1. The CDR3 runs 18 residues. The germline gives CDR1 LGHNA, CDR2 YNFKEQ. Trimming took 5 bases from V and 3 from J; bases not matched to a gene: 12. This CDR3 reads CASSSIPGTGGLNQPQHF. As DNA, the CDR3 is TGTGCCAGCAGCTCGATACCCGGGACAGGGGGTCTCAATCAGCCCCAGCATTTT.

V and J are TRBV19 and TRBJ1-2; D remains ambiguous. V was cut by 3 bases and J by 9 bases, with 14 bases left in between. Germline CDR1 LNHDA, CDR2 SQIVND (reference sequence). The CDR3 spans 13 residues. For the CDR3, the DNA is TGTGCCAGTAGTATGGCCCAACCTAGCAGCTACACCTTC. This gives the protein CASSMAQPSSYTF.

The chain joins TRBV7-2 to TRBJ2-1, with D maybe TRBD2 (5 bases). V was trimmed by 3 bases and J by 3 bases, leaving 9 bases between them. CDR1 is SGHTA and CDR2 is FQGNSA in the germline V gene. The CDR3 consists of 14 residues. Here the CDR3 DNA reads TGTGCCAGCAGCTTCCTTACTAGCTACAATGAGCAGTTCTTC. Amino acids: CASSFLTSYNEQFF.

The rearrangement links TRBV27 to TRBJ2-5, with D maybe TRBD2 (6 bases). TRBJ2-7 matches the DNA end more closely, so the J call is doubtful. This CDR3 spans 13 amino acids. Germline V gives CDR1 MNHEY, CDR2 SMNVEV (reference sequence). In nucleotides, the CDR3 is TGTGCCAGCAGTTCGGGACTTCTCTACGAGCAGTACTTC. It codes for CASSSGLLYEQYF.

The chain employs TRBV7-2 and TRBJ1-1, with D possibly TRBD1 on 5 matching bases. Per germline, CDR1 SGHTA and CDR2 FQGNSA. The ends were cut back, 1 base at V and 1 base at J, with 10 bases in the middle. There are 15 residues in the CDR3. The CDR3 nucleotides read TGTGCCAGCAGCTTAGTTTGGGGGGGGAACACTGAAGCTTTCTTT. Translation gives CASSLVWGGNTEAFF.

The V call is TRBV11-2, the J call TRBJ2-2; no clear D. The V and J ends lost 5 bases and 9 bases respectively, with 10 bases between them. Germline V CDR1 and CDR2: SGHAT, FQNNGV. The CDR3 spans 12 residues. The CDR3 reads CASSPNMRELFF. The CDR3 nucleotides read TGTGCCAGCAGCCCGAACATGAGGGAGCTGTTTTTT. Together with reference TRBV11-2 and TRBJ2-2, the CDR3 gives the full variable domain: EAGVAQSPRYKIIEKRQSVAFWCNPISGHATLYWYQQILGQGPKLLIQFQNNGVVDDSQLPKDRFSAERLKGVDSTLKIQPAKLEDSAVYLCASSPNMRELFFGEGSRLTVL.

CDR3 coding DNA: TGTGCCAGCAGCTCCCAGGGGTCTCAGCCCCAGCATTTT. Encoded protein: CASSSQGSQPQHF. This chain connects TRBV7-2 to TRBJ1-5, with D maybe TRBD1 (6 bases). Trimming took off 4 bases at V and 6 bases at J, with 10 bases between the two ends. Germline V gene data show CDR1 as SGHTA and CDR2 as FQGNSA. The CDR3 consists of 13 residues. Full variable domain (remainder filled in from reference TRBV7-2 and TRBJ1-5): GAGVSQSPSNKVTEKGKDVELRCDPISGHTALYWYRQSLGQGLEFLIYFQGNSAPDKSGLPSDRFSAERTGGSVSTLTIQRTQQEDSAVYLCASSSQGSQPQHFGDGTRLSIL.

The genes are TRBV4-2 and TRBJ2-7; 9 bases are shared with TRBD1. Germline-derived CDR1 and CDR2 are LGHNA and YNFKEQ. The CDR3 spans 17 residues. Trimming removed 4 bases from V and 5 bases from J; junction bases left unmatched: 15. CDR3 residues: CASSRGPGQGDIHEQYF. CDR3 nucleotides: TGTGCCAGCAGCCGAGGTCCGGGACAGGGAGATATCCACGAGCAGTACTTC.